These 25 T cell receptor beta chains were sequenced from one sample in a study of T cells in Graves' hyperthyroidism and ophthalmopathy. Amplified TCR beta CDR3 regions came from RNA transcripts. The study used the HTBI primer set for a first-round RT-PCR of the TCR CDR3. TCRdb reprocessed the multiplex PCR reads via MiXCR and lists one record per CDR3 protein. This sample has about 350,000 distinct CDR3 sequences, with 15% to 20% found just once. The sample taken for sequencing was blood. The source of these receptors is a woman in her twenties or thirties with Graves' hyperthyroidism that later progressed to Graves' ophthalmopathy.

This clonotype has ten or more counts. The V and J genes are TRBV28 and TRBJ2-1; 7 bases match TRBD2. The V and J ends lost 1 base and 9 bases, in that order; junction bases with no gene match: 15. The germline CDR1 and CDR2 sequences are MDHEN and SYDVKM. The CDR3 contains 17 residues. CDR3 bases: TGTGCCAGCAGTTTATTGCTTAGTTACAGCGGGAAAGCTGAGCAGTTCTTC. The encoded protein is CASSLLLSYSGKAEQFF. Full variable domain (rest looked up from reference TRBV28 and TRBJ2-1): DVKVTQSSRYLVKRTGEKVFLECVQDMDHENMFWYRQDPGLGLRLIYFSYDVKMKEKGDIPEGYSVSREKKERFSLILESASTNQTSMYLCASSLLLSYSGKAEQFFGPGTRLTVL.

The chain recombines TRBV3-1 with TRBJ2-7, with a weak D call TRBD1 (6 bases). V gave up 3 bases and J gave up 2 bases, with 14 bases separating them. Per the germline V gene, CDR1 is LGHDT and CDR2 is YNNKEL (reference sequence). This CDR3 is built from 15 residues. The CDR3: CASSQARTATYEQYF. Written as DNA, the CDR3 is TGTGCCAGCAGCCAGGCCAGGACAGCCACCTACGAGCAGTACTTC.

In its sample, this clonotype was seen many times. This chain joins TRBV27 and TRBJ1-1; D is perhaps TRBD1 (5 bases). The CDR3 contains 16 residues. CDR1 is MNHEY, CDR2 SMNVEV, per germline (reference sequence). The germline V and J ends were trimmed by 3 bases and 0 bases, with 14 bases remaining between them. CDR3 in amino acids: CASSFWSGTLNTEAFF. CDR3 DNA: TGTGCCAGCAGTTTTTGGTCCGGGACCCTGAACACTGAAGCTTTCTTT.

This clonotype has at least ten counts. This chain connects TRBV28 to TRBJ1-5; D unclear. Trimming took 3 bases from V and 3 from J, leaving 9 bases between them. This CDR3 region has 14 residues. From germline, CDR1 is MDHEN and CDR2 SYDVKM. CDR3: CASSFIGLNQPQHF. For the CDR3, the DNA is TGTGCCAGCAGTTTTATAGGGCTCAATCAGCCCCAGCATTTT.

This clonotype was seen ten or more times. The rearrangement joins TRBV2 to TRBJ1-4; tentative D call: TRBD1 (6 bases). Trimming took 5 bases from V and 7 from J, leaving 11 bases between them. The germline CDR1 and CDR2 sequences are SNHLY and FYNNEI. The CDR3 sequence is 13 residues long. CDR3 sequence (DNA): TGTGCCAGCAGTCCAAGACAGGCTGAAAAACTGTTTTTT. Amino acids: CASSPRQAEKLFF.

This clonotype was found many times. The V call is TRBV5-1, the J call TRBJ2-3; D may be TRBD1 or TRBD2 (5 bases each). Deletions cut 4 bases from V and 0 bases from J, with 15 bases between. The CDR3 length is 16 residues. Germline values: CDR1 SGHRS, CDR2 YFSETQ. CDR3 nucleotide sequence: TGCGCCAGCAGCACCGGACGGGACCCTAGCACAGATACGCAGTATTTT. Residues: CASSTGRDPSTDTQYF.

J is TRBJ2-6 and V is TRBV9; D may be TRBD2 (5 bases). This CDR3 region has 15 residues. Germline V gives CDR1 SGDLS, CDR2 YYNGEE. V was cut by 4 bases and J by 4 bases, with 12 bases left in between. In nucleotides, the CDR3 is TGTGCCAGCAGCCCCCGGAGGAACGGGGCCAACGTCCTGACTTTC. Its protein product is CASSPRRNGANVLTF.

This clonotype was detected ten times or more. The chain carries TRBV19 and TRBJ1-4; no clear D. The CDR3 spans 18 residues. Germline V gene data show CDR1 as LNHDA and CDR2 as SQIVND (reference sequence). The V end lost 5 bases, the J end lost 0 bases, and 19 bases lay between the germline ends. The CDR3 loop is CASSHSRRGYSTNEKLFF. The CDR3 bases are TGTGCCAGTAGTCACTCCAGGCGCGGATATTCAACTAATGAAAAACTGTTTTTT.

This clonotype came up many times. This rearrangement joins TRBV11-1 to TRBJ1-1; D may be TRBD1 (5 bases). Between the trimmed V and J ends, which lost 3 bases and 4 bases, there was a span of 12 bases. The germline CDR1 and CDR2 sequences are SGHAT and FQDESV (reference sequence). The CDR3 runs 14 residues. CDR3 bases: TGTGCCAGCAGCTTTTCGACGAGGGGCACTGAAGCTTTCTTT. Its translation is CASSFSTRGTEAFF.

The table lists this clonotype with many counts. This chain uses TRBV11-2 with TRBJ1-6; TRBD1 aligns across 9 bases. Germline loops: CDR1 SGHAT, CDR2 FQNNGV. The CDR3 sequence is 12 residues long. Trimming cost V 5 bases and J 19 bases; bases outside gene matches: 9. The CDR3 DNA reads TGTGCCAGCAGCCCGACAGGGGGGTCGTTACACTTT. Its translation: CASSPTGGSLHF.

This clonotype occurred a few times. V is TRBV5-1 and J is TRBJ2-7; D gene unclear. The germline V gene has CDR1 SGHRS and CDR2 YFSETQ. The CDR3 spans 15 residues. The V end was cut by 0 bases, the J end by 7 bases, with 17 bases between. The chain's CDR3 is CASSLVAGSLWEQYF. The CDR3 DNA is TGCGCCAGCAGCTTGGTAGCTGGGTCTCTGTGGGAGCAGTACTTC. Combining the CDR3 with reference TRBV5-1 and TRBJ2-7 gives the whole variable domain KAGVTQTPRYLIKTRGQQVTLSCSPISGHRSVSWYQQTPGQGLQFLFEYFSETQRNKGNFPGRFSGRQFSNSRSEMNVSTLELGDSALYLCASSLVAGSLWEQYFGPGTRLTVT.

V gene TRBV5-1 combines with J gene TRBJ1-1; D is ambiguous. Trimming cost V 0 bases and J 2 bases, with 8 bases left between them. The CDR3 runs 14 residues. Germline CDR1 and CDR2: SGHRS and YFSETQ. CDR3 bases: TGCGCCAGCAGCTTGGTAGGTTCCAACACTGAAGCTTTCTTT. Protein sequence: CASSLVGSNTEAFF.

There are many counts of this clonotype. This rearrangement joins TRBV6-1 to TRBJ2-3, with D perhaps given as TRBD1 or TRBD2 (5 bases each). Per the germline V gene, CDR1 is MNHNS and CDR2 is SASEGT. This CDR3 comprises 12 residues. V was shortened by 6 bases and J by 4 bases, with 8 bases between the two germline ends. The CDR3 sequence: CASRRDADTQYF. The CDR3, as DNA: TGTGCCAGCAGGAGGGACGCAGATACGCAGTATTTT.

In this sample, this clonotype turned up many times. The CDR3 DNA is TGTGCCAGCAGTTCAAGGGGTGAGGCTGAAGCTTTCTTT. Encoded protein: CASSSRGEAEAFF. This chain uses TRBV28 with TRBJ1-1, with D tentatively TRBD1 (5 bases). Germline V gene lookup returns CDR1 MDHEN and CDR2 SYDVKM. There are 13 residues in the CDR3. V was pared by 4 bases and J by 6 bases, with 12 bases between. Combining the CDR3 with reference TRBV28 and TRBJ1-1 gives the whole variable domain DVKVTQSSRYLVKRTGEKVFLECVQDMDHENMFWYRQDPGLGLRLIYFSYDVKMKEKGDIPEGYSVSREKKERFSLILESASTNQTSMYLCASSSRGEAEAFFGQGTRLTVV.

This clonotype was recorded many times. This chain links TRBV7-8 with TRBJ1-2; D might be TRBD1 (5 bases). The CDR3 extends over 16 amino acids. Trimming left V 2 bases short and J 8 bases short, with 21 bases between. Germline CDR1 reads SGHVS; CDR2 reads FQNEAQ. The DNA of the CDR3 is TGTGCCAGCAGCTTAAGCCCAGATAGCAGGGAGTCGGGCTACACCTTC. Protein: CASSLSPDSRESGYTF.

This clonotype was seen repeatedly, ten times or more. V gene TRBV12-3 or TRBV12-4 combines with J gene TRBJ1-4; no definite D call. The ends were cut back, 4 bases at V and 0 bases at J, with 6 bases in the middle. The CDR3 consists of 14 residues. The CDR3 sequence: CASSSRTTNEKLFF. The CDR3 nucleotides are TGTGCCAGCAGTTCCCGAACAACTAATGAAAAACTGTTTTTT.

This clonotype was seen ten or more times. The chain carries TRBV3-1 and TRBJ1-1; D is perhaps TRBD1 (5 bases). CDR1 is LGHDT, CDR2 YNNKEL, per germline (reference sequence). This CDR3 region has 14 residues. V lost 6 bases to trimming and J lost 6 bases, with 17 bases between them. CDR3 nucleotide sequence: TGTGCCAGCAGTGGGGGGTTTACGCTCCCTGAAGCTTTCTTT. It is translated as CASSGGFTLPEAFF. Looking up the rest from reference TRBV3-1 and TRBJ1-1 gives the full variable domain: DTAVSQTPKYLVTQMGNDKSIKCEQNLGHDTMYWYKQDSKKFLKIMFSYNNKELIINETVPNRFSPKSPDKAHLNLHINSLELGDSAVYFCASSGGFTLPEAFFGQGTRLTVV.

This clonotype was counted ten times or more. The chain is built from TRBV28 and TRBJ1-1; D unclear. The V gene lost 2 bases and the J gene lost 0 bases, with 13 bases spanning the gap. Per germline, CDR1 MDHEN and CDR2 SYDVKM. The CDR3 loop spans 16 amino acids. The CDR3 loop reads CASSLGPARMNTEAFF. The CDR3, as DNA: TGTGCCAGCAGTTTAGGTCCCGCAAGAATGAACACTGAAGCTTTCTTT. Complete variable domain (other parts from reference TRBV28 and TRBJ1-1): DVKVTQSSRYLVKRTGEKVFLECVQDMDHENMFWYRQDPGLGLRLIYFSYDVKMKEKGDIPEGYSVSREKKERFSLILESASTNQTSMYLCASSLGPARMNTEAFFGQGTRLTVV.

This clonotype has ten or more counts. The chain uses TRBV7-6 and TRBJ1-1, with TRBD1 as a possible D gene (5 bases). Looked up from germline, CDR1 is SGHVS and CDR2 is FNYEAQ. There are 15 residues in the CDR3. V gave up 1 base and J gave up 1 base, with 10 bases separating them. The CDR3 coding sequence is TGTGCCAGCAGCTTAGTGGGGCACGGGAACACTGAAGCTTTCTTT. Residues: CASSLVGHGNTEAFF.

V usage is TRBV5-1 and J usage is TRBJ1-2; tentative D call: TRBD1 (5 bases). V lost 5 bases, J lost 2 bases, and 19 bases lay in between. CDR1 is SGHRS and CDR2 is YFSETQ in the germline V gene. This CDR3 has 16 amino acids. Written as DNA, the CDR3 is TGCGCCAGCAGGGTGTTGGGGGGGTCCTCCAACTATGGCTACACCTTC. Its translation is CASRVLGGSSNYGYTF. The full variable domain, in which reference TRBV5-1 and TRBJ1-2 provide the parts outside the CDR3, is KAGVTQTPRYLIKTRGQQVTLSCSPISGHRSVSWYQQTPGQGLQFLFEYFSETQRNKGNFPGRFSGRQFSNSRSEMNVSTLELGDSALYLCASRVLGGSSNYGYTFGSGTRLTVV.

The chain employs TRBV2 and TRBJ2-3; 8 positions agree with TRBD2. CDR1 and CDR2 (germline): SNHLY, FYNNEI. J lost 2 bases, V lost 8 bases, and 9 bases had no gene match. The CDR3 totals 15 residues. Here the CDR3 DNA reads TGTGCCAGCGGCTCACTAGCGGAGATCACAGATACGCAGTATTTT. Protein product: CASGSLAEITDTQYF. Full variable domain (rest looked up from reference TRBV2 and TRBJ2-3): EPEVTQTPSHQVTQMGQEVILRCVPISNHLYFYWYRQILGQKVEFLVSFYNNEISEKSEIFDDQFSVERPDGSNFTLKIRSTKLEDSAMYFCASGSLAEITDTQYFGPGTRLTVL.

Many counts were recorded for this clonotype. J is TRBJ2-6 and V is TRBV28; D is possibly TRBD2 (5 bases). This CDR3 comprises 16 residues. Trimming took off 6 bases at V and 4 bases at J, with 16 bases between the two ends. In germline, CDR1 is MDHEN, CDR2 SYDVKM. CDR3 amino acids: CASSRFGVSGANVLTF. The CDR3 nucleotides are TGTGCCAGCAGCAGATTCGGGGTATCCGGGGCCAACGTCCTGACTTTC.

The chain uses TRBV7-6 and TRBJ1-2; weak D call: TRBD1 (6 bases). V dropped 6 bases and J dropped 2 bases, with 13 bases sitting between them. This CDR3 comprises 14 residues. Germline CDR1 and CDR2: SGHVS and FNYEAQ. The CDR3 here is CASSSEQGNYGYTF. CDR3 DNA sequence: TGTGCCAGCAGTTCTGAGCAGGGGAACTATGGCTACACCTTC.

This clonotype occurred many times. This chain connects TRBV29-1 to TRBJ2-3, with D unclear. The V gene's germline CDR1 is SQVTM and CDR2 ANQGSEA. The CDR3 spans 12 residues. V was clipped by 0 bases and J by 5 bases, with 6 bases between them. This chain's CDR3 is CSVEDIRDTQYF. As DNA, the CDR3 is TGCAGCGTTGAAGATATTAGAGATACGCAGTATTTT.

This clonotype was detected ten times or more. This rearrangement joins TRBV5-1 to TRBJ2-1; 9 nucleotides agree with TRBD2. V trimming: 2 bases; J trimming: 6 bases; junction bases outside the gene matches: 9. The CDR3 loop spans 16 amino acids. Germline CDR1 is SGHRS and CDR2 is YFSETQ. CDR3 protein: CASSFVTSGKINEQFF. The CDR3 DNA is TGCGCCAGCAGCTTTGTGACTAGCGGAAAGATCAATGAGCAGTTCTTC.